These 20 T cell receptor beta chains originate from one sample sequenced in a study of CD8+CD57+ T cells in acquired aplastic anemia. Using genomic DNA as the template, TCR beta VDJ and CDR3 profiling was carried out. TCRdb recomputed calls from the reads with MiXCR, one row per CDR3 protein. This repertoire shows about 220,000 distinct CDR3 sequences, around half found once; its top ten account for 7% to 9.5%. Patients selected for sequencing had displayed CD8+CD57+ cell expansion by flow cytometry. Sequenced sample: sorted CD4+, CD8+, or CD8+CD57+ T cells (not recorded which) from PBMCs. The receptor source for this set is a human donor with aplastic anemia.

Points on this clonotype: At one end the junction does not follow the germline gene, possibly because of a read error. The rearrangement links TRBV27 to TRBJ1-2; no clear D. The CDR3 has 16 amino acids. Germline V gene sequence: CDR1 MNHEY, CDR2 SMNVEV (reference sequence). The CDR3 region has the DNA TGTGCCAGCAGCTTATCTGGGCTGGGGTTCGGCTATGGCTACACCTTC. This codes for CASSLSGLGFGYGYTF.

Notes on this clonotype: An end of the junction differs from the germline gene, which may be a read error. The genes are TRBV24-1 and TRBJ2-3, with 7 positions matching TRBD1. This CDR3 has 14 residues. CDR1 and CDR2 from the germline V gene are KGHDR and SFDVKD. For the CDR3, the DNA is TGTGCCAGCAGTAAAACAGGGGGCACAGATACGCAGTATTTT. This encodes CASSKTGGTDTQYF.

Note on this clonotype: Relative to the germline gene, one junction end is altered; a read error may explain this. The chain combines TRBV7-2 with TRBJ1-1, with TRBD1 as a possible D gene (5 bases). This CDR3 has 11 residues. The germline gives CDR1 SGHTA, CDR2 FQGNSA. In nucleotides, the CDR3 is TGTGCCACCAGGGAGAACGCTGAAGCTTTCTTT. Encoded protein: CATRENAEAFF.

The CDR3, as DNA: TGTGCCAGCAGTGAAACCCTTGGGGGGCGGGGGAACACTGAAGCTTTCTTT. Its protein is CASSETLGGRGNTEAFF. This chain connects TRBV7-2 to TRBJ1-1; D is possibly TRBD1 (6 bases). The ends were cut back, 6 bases at V and 1 base at J, with 21 bases in the middle. This CDR3 has 17 amino acids. Germline V gene data show CDR1 as SGHTA and CDR2 as FQGNSA.

In the case of this clonotype: The final CDR3 position lacks the conserved phenylalanine or tryptophan, pointing to a likely read error. The chain employs TRBV9 and TRBJ2-3, with unresolved D. The V end lost 2 bases, the J end lost 4 bases, and 11 bases lay between the germline ends. CDR1 SGDLS and CDR2 YYNGEE come from the germline V gene. There are 14 residues in the CDR3. As DNA, the CDR3 is TGTGCCAGCAGCGTGAGACCGGTAGCAGATACGCAGTATTAT. It yields the protein CASSVRPVADTQYY.

There are a few counts of this clonotype. The chain has TRBV10-3 and TRBJ2-3, with 7 positions matching TRBD2. The CDR3 is 15 amino acids. V trimming: 3 bases; J trimming: 2 bases; junction bases outside the gene matches: 5. In germline, CDR1 is ENHRY, CDR2 SYGVKD. The CDR3 is CAISDGSGSTDTQYF. The CDR3 DNA follows: TGTGCCATCAGTGACGGTAGCGGGTCCACAGATACGCAGTATTTT.

V usage is TRBV7-2 and J usage is TRBJ1-4; 10 positions match TRBD1. This CDR3 has 14 residues. V was pared by 7 bases and J by 6 bases, with 5 bases of the junction left unmatched. Germline V gene data show CDR1 as SGHTA and CDR2 as FQGNSA. DNA for the CDR3: TGTGCCAGCAAACTAGGGACAGGGGATGAAAAACTGTTTTTT. It encodes CASKLGTGDEKLFF.

CDR3: CASSPQTSGDDTDTQYF. For the CDR3, the DNA is TGTGCCAGCAGTCCACAGACTAGCGGGGATGACACAGATACGCAGTATTTT. The chain employs TRBV27 and TRBJ2-3, with 11 bases fitting TRBD2. The CDR3 totals 17 residues. Per the germline V gene, CDR1 is MNHEY and CDR2 is SMNVEV (reference sequence). Losses at the gene ends were 5 bases for V and 2 bases for J; bases not matched to a gene: 9.

V usage is TRBV29-1 and J usage is TRBJ2-4, with D perhaps matching TRBD2 (5 bases). CDR1 is SQVTM, CDR2 ANQGSEA, per germline. V shed 1 base and J shed 3 bases, with 10 bases lying between them. This CDR3 is built from 14 residues. CDR3 protein: CSVEAGWGKNIQYF. The CDR3 coding sequence is TGCAGCGTTGAAGCGGGATGGGGCAAAAACATTCAGTACTTC.

This clonotype has a count of ten or more. The V call is TRBV7-8, the J call TRBJ2-7; TRBD2 matches at 9 bases. From germline, CDR1 is SGHVS and CDR2 FQNEAQ. CDR3 length: 15 amino acids. Germline trimming cut 1 base from V and 2 bases from J; bases unmatched to any gene: 3. The CDR3 DNA follows: TGTGCCAGCAGCTTAGGCCTAGCGGGACCCTACGAGCAGTACTTC. It encodes CASSLGLAGPYEQYF.

This clonotype turned up a few times. The chain couples TRBV12-3 or TRBV12-4 to TRBJ1-1; weak D call: TRBD1 (5 bases). The germline V and J ends were trimmed by 2 bases and 1 base, with 17 bases remaining between them. The CDR3 sequence is 17 residues long. The CDR3 loop is CASSLSPPGLENTEAFF. In DNA, the CDR3 is TGTGCCAGCAGTTTATCCCCACCGGGACTTGAGAACACTGAAGCTTTCTTT.

The chain carries TRBV6-1 and TRBJ2-2; D is perhaps TRBD1 (6 bases). The germline CDR1 and CDR2 sequences are MNHNS and SASEGT. The CDR3 sequence is 21 residues long. V dropped 2 bases and J dropped 4 bases, with 29 bases sitting between them. The CDR3 DNA is TGTGCCAGCAGTGAAAGAAAGTCAGGGGAAGCGGCAATTTGGGGCACCGGGGAGCTGTTTTTT. Its protein product is CASSERKSGEAAIWGTGELFF.

The V gene is TRBV29-1, the J gene TRBJ1-6; 7 bases are shared with TRBD1. Germline V CDR1 and CDR2: SQVTM, ANQGSEA. J gave up 2 bases and V 8 bases, and 3 bases lay outside the gene matches. The CDR3 is 13 residues long. CDR3 region: CSSGGPYNSPLHF. In nucleotides, the CDR3 is TGCAGCTCAGGGGGGCCCTATAATTCACCCCTCCACTTT.

The chain uses TRBV24-1 and TRBJ2-5; possibly TRBD1 for D (7 bases). This CDR3 is 15 amino acids long. With 4 bases removed from V and 4 bases from J, the gap between germline ends came to 15 bases. Germline V gene sequence: CDR1 KGHDR, CDR2 SFDVKD. CDR3 in amino acids: CATSDPRGAGETQYF. In DNA, the CDR3 is TGTGCCACCAGTGACCCCAGGGGGGCGGGAGAGACCCAGTACTTC.

This clonotype was found once. This chain links TRBV7-8 with TRBJ2-7, with D possibly being TRBD1 (5 bases). The CDR3 runs to 14 residues. Trimming removed 5 bases from V and 3 bases from J, with 14 bases in between. Germline V CDR1 and CDR2: SGHVS, FQNEAQ. CDR3 in amino acids: CASSPRGRDYEQYF. In nucleotides, the CDR3 is TGTGCCAGCAGCCCCCGTGGCAGGGACTACGAGCAGTACTTC.

The chain combines TRBV20-1 with TRBJ1-2; D uncertain. Trimming took off 3 bases at V and 8 bases at J, with 4 bases between the two ends. This CDR3 comprises 9 residues. From germline, CDR1 is DFQATT and CDR2 SNEGSKA (reference sequence). The CDR3 region is CSARGGYTF. The CDR3 DNA follows: TGCAGTGCTAGGGGAGGCTACACCTTC.

The rearrangement links TRBV7-9 to TRBJ2-5; a weak D match, TRBD2 (7 bases). The CDR3 is made up of 17 amino acids. Germline V gene data show CDR1 as SEHNR and CDR2 as FQNEAQ (reference sequence). The V end lost 2 bases, the J end lost 5 bases, and 21 bases lay between the germline ends. DNA for the CDR3: TGTGCCAGCAGCTTAACTGGGGGGGGGCCGTTTTGGGAGACCCAGTACTTC. Protein sequence: CASSLTGGGPFWETQYF.

The chain combines TRBV7-6 with TRBJ1-2; possibly TRBD1 for D (6 bases). The CDR3 has 13 residues. Trimming cost V 5 bases and J 6 bases, with 13 bases left between them. Germline V CDR1 and CDR2: SGHVS, FNYEAQ. In DNA form, the CDR3 reads TGTGCCAGCAGCGACACAGGGTTAGATGGCTACACCTTC. Its translation is CASSDTGLDGYTF.

This clonotype was seen at least ten times. V usage is TRBV6-1 and J usage is TRBJ2-1; no clear D. V was clipped by 9 bases and J by 8 bases, with 17 bases between them. Germline CDR1 is MNHNS and CDR2 is SASEGT. CDR3 length equals 13 residues. CDR3: CASDMDGGDEQFF. The CDR3 DNA is TGTGCCAGTGATATGGACGGTGGTGATGAGCAGTTCTTC.

The chain is built from TRBV20-1 and TRBJ1-1; D gene unclear. CDR3 length: 13 amino acids. Germline V gene sequence: CDR1 DFQATT, CDR2 SNEGSKA (reference sequence). V lost 5 bases to trimming and J lost 1 base, with 11 bases between them. In nucleotides, the CDR3 is TGCAGTGCTTTTAAACCGGAGAACACTGAAGCTTTCTTT. Its translation is CSAFKPENTEAFF.